Detailed here is one T cell receptor beta chain. The CDR3 contains 14 residues. Trimming shortened V by 3 bases and J by 0 bases, and 9 bases separated the two germline ends. The germline V gene has CDR1 MNHEY and CDR2 SMNVEV (reference sequence). These data belong to a study of OX40 agonist ivuxolimab in advanced cancers. On the study more broadly: Ivuxolimab, an antibody acting as an agonist of OX40 (CD134), was used to treat patients. A history of anti-PD-1, anti-PD-L1 or anti-CTLA-4 therapy was acceptable, and 40% to 45% had some.

Assay: immunoSEQ multiplex PCR; the TCRdb copy retains only in-frame clones and omits some. The repertoire consists of tens of thousands of clones, with 70% to 90% occurring once and the leading ten covering 5.4%. This clonotype originated in an adult with an advanced solid tumor such as melanoma, head and neck, liver or kidney cancer. The source was CD4+ or CD8+ T cells sorted from blood, collected in a trial of the OX40 agonist ivuxolimab. V gene TRBV27 combines with J gene TRBJ2-7; possible D gene TRBD2, 7 bases. This CDR3 reads CASSFGGPSYEQYF. CDR3 coding DNA: TGTGCCAGCAGTTTCGGGGGGCCCTCCTACGAGCAGTACTTC.